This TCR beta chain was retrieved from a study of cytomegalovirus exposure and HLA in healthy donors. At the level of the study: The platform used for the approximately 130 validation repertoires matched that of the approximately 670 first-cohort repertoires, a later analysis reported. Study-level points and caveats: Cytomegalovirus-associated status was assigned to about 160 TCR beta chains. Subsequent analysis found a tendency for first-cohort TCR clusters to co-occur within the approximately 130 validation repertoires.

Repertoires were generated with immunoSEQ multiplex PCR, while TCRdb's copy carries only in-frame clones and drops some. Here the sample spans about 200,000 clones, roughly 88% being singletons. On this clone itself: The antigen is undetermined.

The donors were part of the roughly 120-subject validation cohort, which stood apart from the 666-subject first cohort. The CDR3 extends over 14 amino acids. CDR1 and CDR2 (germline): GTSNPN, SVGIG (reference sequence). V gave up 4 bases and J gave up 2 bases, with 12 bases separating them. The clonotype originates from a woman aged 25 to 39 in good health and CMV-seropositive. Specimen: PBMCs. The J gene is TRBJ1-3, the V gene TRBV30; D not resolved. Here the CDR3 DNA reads TGTGCCTGGAATACTGCCAGGCCTGGAAACACCATATATTTT. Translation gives CAWNTARPGNTIYF.